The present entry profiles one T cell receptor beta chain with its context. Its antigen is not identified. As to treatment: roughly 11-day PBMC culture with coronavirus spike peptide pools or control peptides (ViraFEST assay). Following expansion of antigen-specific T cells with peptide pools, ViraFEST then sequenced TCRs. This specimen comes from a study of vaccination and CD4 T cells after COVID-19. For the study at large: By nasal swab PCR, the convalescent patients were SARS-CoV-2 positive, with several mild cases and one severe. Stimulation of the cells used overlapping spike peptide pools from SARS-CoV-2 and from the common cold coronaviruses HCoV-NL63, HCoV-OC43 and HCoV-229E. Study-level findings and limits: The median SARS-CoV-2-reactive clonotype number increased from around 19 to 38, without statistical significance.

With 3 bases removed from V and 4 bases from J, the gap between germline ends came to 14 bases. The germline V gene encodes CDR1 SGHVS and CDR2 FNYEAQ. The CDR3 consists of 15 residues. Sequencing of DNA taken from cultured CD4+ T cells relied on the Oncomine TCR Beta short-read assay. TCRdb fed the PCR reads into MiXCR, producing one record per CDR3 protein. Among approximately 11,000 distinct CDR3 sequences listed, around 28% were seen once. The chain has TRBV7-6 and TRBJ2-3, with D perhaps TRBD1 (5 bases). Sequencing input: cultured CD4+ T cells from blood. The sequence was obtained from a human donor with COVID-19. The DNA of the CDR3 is TGTGCCAGCAGCTTCCTAAAACAGACAGCAGATACGCAGTATTTT. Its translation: CASSFLKQTADTQYF.